This T cell receptor beta chain is drawn from a study of T cell responses to AZD1222 COVID-19 vaccine. TCRdb's table, derived via immunoSEQ multiplex PCR, lists solely in-frame clones and lacks some. The table lists 95,000 to 100,000 clones, 90% to 95% of them singletons. Trimming left V 3 bases short and J 5 bases short, with 8 bases between. This CDR3 is 13 amino acids long. Looked up from germline, CDR1 is MRHNA and CDR2 is SNTAGT. The chain couples TRBV6-4 to TRBJ2-1; weak D call: TRBD2 (5 bases). The receptor comes from an adult who received the AZD1222 COVID-19 vaccine. Sequencing was performed on peripheral blood, taken 28 days after the second AZD1222 dose. The CDR3 nucleotides read TGTGCCAGCAGTGATTCGACTAACAATGAGCAGTTCTTC. Its translation: CASSDSTNNEQFF.